The subject of this entry is one TCR beta chain. Its antigen is undetermined. This sample is part of a study of T cell clonotyping in hematopoietic cell transplantation. Study conclusions and caveats: Broader posttransplant TCR repertoire diversity was predicted by graft donor and pretransplant recipient Inverse Simpson Index values.

Germline V gene data show CDR1 as SQVTM and CDR2 as ANQGSEA. V lost 5 bases and J lost 1; bases outside the gene matches: 8. The CDR3 runs to 15 residues. Repertoires were generated with immunoSEQ multiplex PCR, while TCRdb's copy carries only in-frame clones and drops some. Of around 5,200 clones listed, roughly 68% are singletons. The sample was PBMCs, taken 180 days after allogeneic stem cell transplant. This TCR derives from a male patient in his fifties who had an allogeneic stem cell transplant from an unrelated donor, so the T cells may come from the graft donor. Some clones in this sample may be carry-over from other donors' samples. The genes are TRBV29-1 and TRBJ1-1, with 9 bases lining up with TRBD1. DNA for the CDR3: TGCAGCGTTCCGGGACAGGGCGCTTCGAACACTGAAGCTTTCTTT. Its translation is CSVPGQGASNTEAFF.